This T cell receptor beta chain is from a study of T-cell reconstitution after alpha-beta-depleted transplantation in children. This clonotype was counted only a few times. V was shortened by 3 bases and J by 1 base, with 8 bases between the two germline ends. CDR1 MGHRA and CDR2 YSYEKL come from the germline V gene. There are 14 residues in the CDR3. Using unique molecular identifiers, the investigators prepared the TCRbeta library. TCRdb re-called the PCR reads through MiXCR, storing one row per CDR3 protein. The sample includes nearly 550,000 distinct CDR3 sequences, roughly 18% seen only once; the top ten take 3.3%.

J is TRBJ2-3 and V is TRBV4-1; TRBD1 is a possible D gene (5 bases). The sequence was collected from a human donor who donated a stem cell graft to a child with acute lymphoblastic leukemia. The material was PBMCs from the stem cell graft donor, obtained from the stem cell graft. The CDR3 DNA reads as TGCGCCAGCAGCCAGCCCAGGGGCACAGATACGCAGTATTTT. It translates to CASSQPRGTDTQYF.